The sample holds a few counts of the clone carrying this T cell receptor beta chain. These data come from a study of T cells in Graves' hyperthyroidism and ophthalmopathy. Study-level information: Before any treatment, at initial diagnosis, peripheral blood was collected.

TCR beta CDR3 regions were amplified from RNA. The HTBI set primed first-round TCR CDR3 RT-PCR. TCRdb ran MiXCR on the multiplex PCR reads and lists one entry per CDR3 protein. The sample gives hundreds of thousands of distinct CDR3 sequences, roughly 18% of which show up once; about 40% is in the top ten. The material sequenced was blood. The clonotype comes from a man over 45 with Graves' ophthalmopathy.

The CDR3 here is CASSRELAQIFQETQYF. The DNA for the CDR3 is TGCGCCAGCAGCCGGGAGTTAGCGCAAATCTTCCAAGAGACCCAGTACTTC. The chain couples TRBV4-1 to TRBJ2-5, with D maybe TRBD2 (5 bases). This CDR3 is built from 17 residues. Deletions cut 4 bases from V and 1 base from J, with 19 bases between. Per the germline V gene, CDR1 is MGHRA and CDR2 is YSYEKL.